This T cell receptor (beta chain) was recovered during a study of T cell clonotyping in hematopoietic cell transplantation. Notes on the study in general: Higher Inverse Simpson Index values in graft donor and pretransplant recipient predicted broader posttransplant TCR diversity. Pathologically expanded recipient clonotypes increased progressively from day 30 to day 180 as diversity fell. At the given depth, recipient repertoires were over 95% de novo clonotypes.

A word on this clone: Its antigen is unidentified.

Data came from immunoSEQ multiplex PCR; TCRdb stores just in-frame clones and leaves some out. The sample records around 15,000 clones, about 98% being singletons. Germline V gene lookup returns CDR1 SGHTA and CDR2 FQGNSA. Trimming cost V 1 base and J 10 bases, with 20 bases left between them. The CDR3 contains 16 residues. The sequence was collected from a female patient aged 50 to 65 who had an allogeneic stem cell transplant from an unrelated donor, so T cells may come from the graft donor. Some clones in this sample may be carry-over from other donors' samples. The starting material was peripheral blood mononuclear cells, obtained 30 days after allogeneic stem cell transplant. V gene TRBV7-2 combines with J gene TRBJ2-1, with a tentative D call TRBD1 (5 bases). CDR3 nucleotide sequence: TGTGCCAGCAGCTTAGGTTTCGTCAGGGTTGGTCGGGAGCAGTTCTTC. Its protein is CASSLGFVRVGREQFF.